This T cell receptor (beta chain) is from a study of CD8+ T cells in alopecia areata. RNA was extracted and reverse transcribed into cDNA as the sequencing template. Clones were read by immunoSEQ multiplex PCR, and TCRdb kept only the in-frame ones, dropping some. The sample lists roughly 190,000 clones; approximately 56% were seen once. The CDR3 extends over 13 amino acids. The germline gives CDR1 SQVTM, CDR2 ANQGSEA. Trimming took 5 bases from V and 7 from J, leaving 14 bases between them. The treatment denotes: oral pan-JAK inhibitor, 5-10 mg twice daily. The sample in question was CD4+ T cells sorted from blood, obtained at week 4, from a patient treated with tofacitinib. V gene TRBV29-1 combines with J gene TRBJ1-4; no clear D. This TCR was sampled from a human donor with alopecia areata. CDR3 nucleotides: TGCAGCGTTCATGGCAGGTCCGGTGAAAAACTGTTTTTT. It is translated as CSVHGRSGEKLFF.